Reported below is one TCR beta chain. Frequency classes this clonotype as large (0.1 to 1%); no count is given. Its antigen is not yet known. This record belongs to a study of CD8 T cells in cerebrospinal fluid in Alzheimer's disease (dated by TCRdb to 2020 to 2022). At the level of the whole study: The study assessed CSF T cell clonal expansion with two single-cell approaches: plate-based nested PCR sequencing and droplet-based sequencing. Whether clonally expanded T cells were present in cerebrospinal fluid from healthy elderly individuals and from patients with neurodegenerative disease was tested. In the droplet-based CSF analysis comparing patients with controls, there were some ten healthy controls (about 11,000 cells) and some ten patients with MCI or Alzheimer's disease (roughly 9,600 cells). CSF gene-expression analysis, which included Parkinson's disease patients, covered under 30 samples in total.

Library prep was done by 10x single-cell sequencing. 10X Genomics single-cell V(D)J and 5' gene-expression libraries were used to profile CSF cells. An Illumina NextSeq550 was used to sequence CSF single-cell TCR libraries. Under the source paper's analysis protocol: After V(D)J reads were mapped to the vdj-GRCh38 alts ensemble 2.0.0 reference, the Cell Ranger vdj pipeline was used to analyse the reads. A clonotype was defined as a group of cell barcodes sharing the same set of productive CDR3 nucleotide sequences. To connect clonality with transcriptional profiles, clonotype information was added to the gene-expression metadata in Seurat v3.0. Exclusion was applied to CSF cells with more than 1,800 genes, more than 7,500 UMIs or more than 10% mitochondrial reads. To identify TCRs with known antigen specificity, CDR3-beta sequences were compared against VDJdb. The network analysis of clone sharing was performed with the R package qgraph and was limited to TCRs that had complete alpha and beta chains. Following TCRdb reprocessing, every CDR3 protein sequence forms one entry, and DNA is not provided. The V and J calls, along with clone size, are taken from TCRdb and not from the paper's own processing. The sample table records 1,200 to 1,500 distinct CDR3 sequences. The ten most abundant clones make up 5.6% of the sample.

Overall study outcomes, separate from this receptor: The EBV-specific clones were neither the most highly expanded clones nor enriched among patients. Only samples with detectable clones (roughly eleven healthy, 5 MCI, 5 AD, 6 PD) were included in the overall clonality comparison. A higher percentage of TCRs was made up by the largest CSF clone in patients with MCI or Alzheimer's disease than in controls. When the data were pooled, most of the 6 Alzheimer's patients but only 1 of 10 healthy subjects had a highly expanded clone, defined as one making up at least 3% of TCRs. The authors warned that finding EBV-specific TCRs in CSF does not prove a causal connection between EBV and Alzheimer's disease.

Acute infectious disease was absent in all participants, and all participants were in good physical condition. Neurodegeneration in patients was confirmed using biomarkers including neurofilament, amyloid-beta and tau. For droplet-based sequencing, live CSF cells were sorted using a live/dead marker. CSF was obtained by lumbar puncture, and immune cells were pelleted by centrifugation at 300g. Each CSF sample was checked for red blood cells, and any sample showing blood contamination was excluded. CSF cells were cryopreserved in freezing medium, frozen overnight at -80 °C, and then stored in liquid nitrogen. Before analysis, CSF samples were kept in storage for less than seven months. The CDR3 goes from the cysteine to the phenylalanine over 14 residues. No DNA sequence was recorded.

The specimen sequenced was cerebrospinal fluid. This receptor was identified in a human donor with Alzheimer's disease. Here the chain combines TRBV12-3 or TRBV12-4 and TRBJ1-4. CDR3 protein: CASSLAGRGEKLFF.